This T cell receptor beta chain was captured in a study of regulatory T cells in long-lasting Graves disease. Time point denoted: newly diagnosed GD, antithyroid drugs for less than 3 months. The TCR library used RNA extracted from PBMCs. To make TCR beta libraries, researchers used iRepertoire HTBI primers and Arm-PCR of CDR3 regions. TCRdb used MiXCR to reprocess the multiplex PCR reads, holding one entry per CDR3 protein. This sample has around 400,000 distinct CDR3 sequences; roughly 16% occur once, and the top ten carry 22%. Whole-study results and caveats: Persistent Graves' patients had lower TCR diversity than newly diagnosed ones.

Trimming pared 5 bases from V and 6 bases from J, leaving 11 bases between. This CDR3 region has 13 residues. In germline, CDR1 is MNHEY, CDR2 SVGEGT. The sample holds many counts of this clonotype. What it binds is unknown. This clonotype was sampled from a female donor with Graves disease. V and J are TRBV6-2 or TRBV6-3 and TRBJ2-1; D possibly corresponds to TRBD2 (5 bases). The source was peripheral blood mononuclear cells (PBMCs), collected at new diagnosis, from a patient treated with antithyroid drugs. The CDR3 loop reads CASSGSGRNEQFF. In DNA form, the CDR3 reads TGTGCCAGCAGTGGCAGCGGTCGCAATGAGCAGTTCTTC.